These T cell receptor beta chains were read from a single sample in a study of blood T cell repertoires in COVID-19. Only in-frame clones appear in the TCRdb table, and some are missing; sequencing was by immunoSEQ multiplex PCR. The data hold approximately 44,000 clones, with under 85% observed a single time. Sequencing was done on a sample of peripheral blood. The receptors derive from a woman older than 75 with acute or convalescent COVID-19. Each CDR3 is given with its conserved first and last residue. The order of the fields is CDR3 DNA, CDR3 protein, clone size, J gene, V gene, D gene. A D gene is named only where the DNA matches it firmly. Expanded clones get a size class; other rows say once, few or many, or leave the size out.

CDR3 DNA: TGTGCCAGCAGCTTAGCCGTATCTAGATACCAAGAGACCCAGTACTTC; CDR3 protein: CASSLAVSRYQETQYF; clone size: once; J gene: TRBJ2-5; V gene: TRBV7-8; D gene: -
CDR3 DNA: TGTGCCAGCAGTCAGGGACTAGCCGGGGGGCCCTACGAGCAGTACTTC; CDR3 protein: CASSQGLAGGPYEQYF; clone size: -; J gene: TRBJ2-7; V gene: TRBV6-2/TRBV6-3; D gene: TRBD2
CDR3 DNA: TGTGCCAGCAGTGAAGGAGGTTTCGGCTACACCTTC; CDR3 protein: CASSEGGFGYTF; clone size: -; J gene: TRBJ1-2; V gene: TRBV6-1; D gene: -
CDR3 DNA: TGTGCCAGCAGGGGACAGCTTGCAACTAATGAAAAACTGTTTTTT; CDR3 protein: CASRGQLATNEKLFF; clone size: -; J gene: TRBJ1-4; V gene: TRBV6-6; D gene: TRBD1
CDR3 DNA: TGTGCCAGCAGTGAGCGGGAGACGGGGGAGCAGTACTTC; CDR3 protein: CASSERETGEQYF; clone size: -; J gene: TRBJ2-7; V gene: TRBV2; D gene: TRBD2
CDR3 DNA: TGTGCCAGCAGCCCTCAAGGGACAGTAGGCACAGATACGCAGTATTTT; CDR3 protein: CASSPQGTVGTDTQYF; clone size: once; J gene: TRBJ2-3; V gene: TRBV7-2; D gene: TRBD1
CDR3 DNA: TGCGCCAGCAGCTTTTGGGGGGGAAAGACTAGCGGGGACACAGATACGCAGTATTTT; CDR3 protein: CASSFWGGKTSGDTDTQYF; clone size: few; J gene: TRBJ2-3; V gene: TRBV5-1; D gene: TRBD2
CDR3 DNA: TGTGCCAGTAGTCCCCCCCCGTGGGAGGATCAGCCCCAGCATTTT; CDR3 protein: CASSPPPWEDQPQHF; clone size: -; J gene: TRBJ1-5; V gene: TRBV19; D gene: -
CDR3 DNA: TGTGCCAGCAGCTTAGGGACAGGCCACTCCTACGAGCAGTACTTC; CDR3 protein: CASSLGTGHSYEQYF; clone size: -; J gene: TRBJ2-7; V gene: TRBV7-2; D gene: TRBD1
CDR3 DNA: TGTGCCAGCAGTGTGACTAATGAGCAGTTCTTC; CDR3 protein: CASSVTNEQFF; clone size: -; J gene: TRBJ2-1; V gene: TRBV2; D gene: -
CDR3 DNA: TGTGCCAGCAGACCTAGCGGGAGAGGGAATGAGCAGTTCTTC; CDR3 protein: CASRPSGRGNEQFF; clone size: once; J gene: TRBJ2-1; V gene: TRBV11-3; D gene: TRBD2
CDR3 DNA: TGCGCCAGCAGCCAGCCCCCAGGGGGAAGGGCTAATGAAAAACTGTTTTTT; CDR3 protein: CASSQPPGGRANEKLFF; clone size: -; J gene: TRBJ1-4; V gene: TRBV4-1; D gene: TRBD1
CDR3 DNA: TGTGCCAGCAGCCGGTCCGGCAGGGGGCTACTAGCGGGAGGCGAGCAGTACTTC; CDR3 protein: CASSRSGRGLLAGGEQYF; clone size: -; J gene: TRBJ2-7; V gene: TRBV3-1/TRBV3-2; D gene: TRBD2
CDR3 DNA: TGTGCCAGCAGTGATGACACTAGCAATCAGCCCCAGCATTTT; CDR3 protein: CASSDDTSNQPQHF; clone size: -; J gene: TRBJ1-5; V gene: TRBV2; D gene: -
CDR3 DNA: TGCGCCAGCAGCCAAAGGGGGACATGGGATGAGCAGTTCTTC; CDR3 protein: CASSQRGTWDEQFF; clone size: -; J gene: TRBJ2-1; V gene: TRBV4-3; D gene: -
CDR3 DNA: TGTGCCAGCAGCGTGGTCACTTCTCCTTCCTACGAGCAGTACTTC; CDR3 protein: CASSVVTSPSYEQYF; clone size: -; J gene: TRBJ2-7; V gene: TRBV9; D gene: -
CDR3 DNA: TGTGCCAGCAGTCCCTACGGGGGGGAGCCCCAGCATTTT; CDR3 protein: CASSPYGGEPQHF; clone size: few; J gene: TRBJ1-5; V gene: TRBV27; D gene: -
CDR3 DNA: TGTGCCAGCACCCCGGTACAGGGGGCGCCCGGCTACACCTTC; CDR3 protein: CASTPVQGAPGYTF; clone size: -; J gene: TRBJ1-2; V gene: TRBV3-1/TRBV3-2; D gene: TRBD1
CDR3 DNA: TGTGCCAGCAGTTTAGATACAGGGGACGAGCAGTACTTC; CDR3 protein: CASSLDTGDEQYF; clone size: -; J gene: TRBJ2-7; V gene: TRBV12-3/TRBV12-4; D gene: TRBD1
CDR3 DNA: TGTGCCAGCAGCCAAGGGCAGGGCTCCTATAATTCACCCCTCCACTTT; CDR3 protein: CASSQGQGSYNSPLHF; clone size: few; J gene: TRBJ1-6; V gene: TRBV14; D gene: -
CDR3 DNA: TGTGCCAGCAGTTTCTCGGGACAGGGTGCCTACGAGCAGTACTTC; CDR3 protein: CASSFSGQGAYEQYF; clone size: -; J gene: TRBJ2-7; V gene: TRBV27; D gene: TRBD1
CDR3 DNA: TGTGCCAGCAGGATGATACAGGGGTCTGGAAACACCATATATTTT; CDR3 protein: CASRMIQGSGNTIYF; clone size: -; J gene: TRBJ1-3; V gene: TRBV6-5; D gene: TRBD1
CDR3 DNA: TGTGCCAGCAGCCCGCGGATGACAGGGGCTGGAAACACCATATATTTT; CDR3 protein: CASSPRMTGAGNTIYF; clone size: -; J gene: TRBJ1-3; V gene: TRBV5-4; D gene: TRBD1
CDR3 DNA: TGCGCCAGCGGGGACAGGCAGCAGGGCGAGCAGTACTTC; CDR3 protein: CASGDRQQGEQYF; clone size: -; J gene: TRBJ2-7; V gene: TRBV5-1; D gene: TRBD1
CDR3 DNA: TGTGCCAGCAGCGTGGACAGCCCTTTGGACTATGGCTACACCTTC; CDR3 protein: CASSVDSPLDYGYTF; clone size: -; J gene: TRBJ1-2; V gene: TRBV5-4; D gene: -
CDR3 DNA: TGTGCCAGCAGTTTAAAAACTCCCGGGACTAGCGGCTCCTACGAGCAGTACTTC; CDR3 protein: CASSLKTPGTSGSYEQYF; clone size: -; J gene: TRBJ2-7; V gene: TRBV27; D gene: TRBD2
CDR3 DNA: TGTGCCAGCAGCCAACCAGGGGGCCGGGCCAACGTCCTGACTTTC; CDR3 protein: CASSQPGGRANVLTF; clone size: medium-sized; J gene: TRBJ2-6; V gene: TRBV14; D gene: TRBD1
CDR3 DNA: TGCAGCGTTGCCAGGGGTACCGGAAGAGACATTCAGTACTTC; CDR3 protein: CSVARGTGRDIQYF; clone size: -; J gene: TRBJ2-4; V gene: TRBV29-1; D gene: -
CDR3 DNA: TGTGCCAGTAGTCCTCGCCCGGACAGCAGCTACGAGCAGTACTTC; CDR3 protein: CASSPRPDSSYEQYF; clone size: -; J gene: TRBJ2-7; V gene: TRBV19; D gene: -
CDR3 DNA: TGTGCCAGCAGTTCCCTTGGACTGTCCTTCGTAGATACGCAGTATTTT; CDR3 protein: CASSSLGLSFVDTQYF; clone size: -; J gene: TRBJ2-3; V gene: TRBV28; D gene: -
CDR3 DNA: TGTGCCACCAGTGATTGGGGACAGCTTATTACCTACGAGCAGTACTTC; CDR3 protein: CATSDWGQLITYEQYF; clone size: -; J gene: TRBJ2-7; V gene: TRBV24-1; D gene: TRBD1